These 32 T cell receptor beta chains were sequenced from one sample in a study of shared clonotypes between healthy human individuals. The assay was immunoSEQ multiplex PCR, and TCRdb's table has in-frame clones only and misses some. The top ten clones hold 1% to 1.5% of a sample with 1.5 million to 2.5 million clones, about 95% of them seen once. Positive CCR7 selection of CD45RO-negative cells yielded the naive CD8 cells, and terminally differentiated effector memory CD45RA+ cells were excluded. The material sequenced was naive CD8+ T cells sorted from blood. These receptors came from a man aged 18 to 30 in good health.

The rearrangement joins TRBV27 to TRBJ1-6, with TRBD1 matching 7 bases. There are 14 residues in the CDR3. In germline, CDR1 is MNHEY, CDR2 SMNVEV (reference sequence). Trimming removed 3 bases from V and 9 bases from J; junction bases left unmatched: 5. CDR3 sequence reads: CASSFGGTASPLHF. DNA for the CDR3: TGTGCCAGCAGTTTTGGGGGGACAGCTTCACCCCTCCACTTT.

The chain uses TRBV30 and TRBJ1-1; D gene unclear. The CDR3 is made up of 11 amino acids. Germline V gene lookup returns CDR1 GTSNPN and CDR2 SVGIG (reference sequence). V lost 5 bases and J lost 6, with 10 bases in between. CDR3 DNA sequence: TGTGCCTGGGAGTACGTTGCTGAAGCTTTCTTT. Amino acids: CAWEYVAEAFF.

The chain joins TRBV4-2 to TRBJ1-6; the D is unclear. The CDR3 is made up of 21 amino acids. The V end lost 1 base, the J end lost 14 bases, and 36 bases lay between the germline ends. Germline values: CDR1 LGHNA, CDR2 YNFKEQ. CDR3 bases: TGTGCCAGCAGCCAAGCCCCTTCCATTCACCCCTCCATTGGAGCCCTTTCGGCCCTCCACTTT. Protein: CASSQAPSIHPSIGALSALHF.

The chain uses TRBV9 and TRBJ2-7, with 7 bases identical to TRBD1. V was pared by 4 bases and J by 2 bases, with 6 bases of the junction left unmatched. The CDR3 spans 14 residues. CDR1 and CDR2 (germline): SGDLS, YYNGEE. DNA of the CDR3: TGTGCCAGCAGCCCAACCGGGACAGCCTACGAGCAGTACTTC. Translated: CASSPTGTAYEQYF.

Written as DNA, the CDR3 is TGTGCCAGCACCTTTTTCCAACTACGTTCGGGTTCTGGAAACACCATATATTTT. Translating gives CASTFFQLRSGSGNTIYF. This chain connects TRBV28 to TRBJ1-3; D gene uncertain. The CDR3 consists of 18 residues. The V and J ends lost 7 bases and 1 base respectively, with 23 bases between them. Per germline, CDR1 MDHEN and CDR2 SYDVKM.

The rearrangement joins TRBV19 to TRBJ2-1, with D possibly matching TRBD1 (5 bases). The CDR3 has 16 residues. CDR1 and CDR2 (germline): LNHDA, SQIVND (reference sequence). Trimming took 6 bases from V and 0 from J, leaving 15 bases between them. CDR3 in amino acids: CASSPSSDSSYNEQFF. DNA for the CDR3: TGTGCCAGTAGCCCCTCCAGCGACAGCTCCTACAATGAGCAGTTCTTC.

The V and J genes are TRBV7-2 and TRBJ1-1; the D is unclear. Germline CDR1 SGHTA, CDR2 FQGNSA. With 3 bases removed from V and 6 bases from J, the gap between germline ends came to 11 bases. The CDR3 has 13 amino acids. The CDR3 loop is CASSFMDGAEAFF. The CDR3 DNA is TGTGCCAGCAGCTTTATGGATGGGGCTGAAGCTTTCTTT.

V gene TRBV6-5 combines with J gene TRBJ2-3; no firm D call. This CDR3 has 13 residues. The ends were cut back, 8 bases at V and 3 bases at J, with 12 bases in the middle. Germline CDR1 reads MNHEY; CDR2 reads SVGAGI. CDR3: CASFLFPTDTQYF. The CDR3 DNA is TGTGCCAGCTTCCTTTTTCCAACAGATACGCAGTATTTT.

As DNA, the CDR3 is TGTGCCAGCAGCGTAGAGGTCGTAGGGGCCATCGAGCAGTACTTC. It specifies CASSVEVVGAIEQYF. This sequence joins TRBV9 and TRBJ2-7; tentatively, D is TRBD1 (5 bases). This CDR3 spans 15 amino acids. From germline, CDR1 is SGDLS and CDR2 YYNGEE. Trimming took 0 bases from V and 6 from J, leaving 16 bases between them.

The V and J genes are TRBV7-9 and TRBJ2-7; no clear D gene. CDR3 length equals 15 residues. V was cut by 6 bases and J by 1 base, with 16 bases left in between. Germline V gives CDR1 SEHNR, CDR2 FQNEAQ (reference sequence). Here the CDR3 DNA reads TGTGCCAGCAGTCCCCTCCGGGCCCCTTCCTACGAGCAGTACTTC. Amino acid sequence: CASSPLRAPSYEQYF.

With respect to this clone: Other DNA sequences from this sample encode an identical CDR3 as well. V is TRBV5-1 and J is TRBJ1-1, with D maybe TRBD1 (5 bases). The V gene's germline CDR1 is SGHRS and CDR2 YFSETQ. Deletions cut 5 bases from V and 0 bases from J, with 11 bases between. CDR3 length: 14 amino acids. CDR3 loop: CASSYTGVNTEAFF. CDR3 sequence (DNA): TGCGCCAGCAGTTACACAGGAGTGAACACTGAAGCTTTCTTT.

The genes are TRBV28 and TRBJ1-2; the match to TRBD1 covers 7 bases. Germline CDR1 is MDHEN and CDR2 is SYDVKM. V lost 3 bases to trimming and J lost 5 bases; unmatched junction nucleotides: 15. The CDR3 spans 17 residues. The CDR3 loop reads CASSFVTRQTGSYGYTF. The DNA of the CDR3 is TGTGCCAGCAGTTTTGTTACACGTCAGACAGGGTCGTATGGCTACACCTTC.

CDR3 DNA sequence: TGCGCCAGCAGCCAAGATACCGTTCCACCTCTCGTGGGGGAGCTGTTTTTT. Protein: CASSQDTVPPLVGELFF. V and J are TRBV4-3 and TRBJ2-2; no definite D call. Per germline, CDR1 LGHNA and CDR2 YSLEER. Trimming removed 0 bases from V and 8 bases from J, with 19 bases in between. This CDR3 comprises 17 residues.

The gene calls are TRBV5-3 and TRBJ2-1; 8 bases are a match to TRBD2. TRBV5-3 is assigned to the ORF class and has an uncertain function. The junction had 6 bases not matched to a gene; V was cut back by 4 bases and J by 3 bases. The CDR3 extends over 15 amino acids. The CDR3 is CARSPAAGDYNEQFF. CDR3 nucleotide sequence: TGTGCCAGAAGCCCGGCAGCGGGGGACTACAATGAGCAGTTCTTC.

This clone occurred once. V is TRBV2 and J is TRBJ1-2; D uncertain. The CDR3 extends over 17 amino acids. Germline-derived CDR1 and CDR2 are SNHLY and FYNNEI. Trimming cost V 8 bases and J 6 bases, with 28 bases left between them. The CDR3, as DNA: TGTGCCAGCTCGTGGGAGGGCATTTCGGTGGAGAACCATGGCTACACCTTC. Amino acids: CASSWEGISVENHGYTF.

The chain has TRBV5-6 and TRBJ1-4; perhaps TRBD1 as D (5 bases). This CDR3 is built from 17 residues. CDR1 and CDR2 from the germline V gene are SGHDT and YYEEEE. Trimming shortened V by 1 base and J by 4 bases, and 17 bases separated the two germline ends. For the CDR3, the DNA is TGTGCCAGCAGCTTGTTTCAGGGAGTAAACAATAATGAAAAACTGTTTTTT. The encoded protein is CASSLFQGVNNNEKLFF.

The chain employs TRBV4-2 and TRBJ2-5; 9 nucleotides agree with TRBD1. Trimming removed 0 bases from V and 5 bases from J; junction bases left unmatched: 22. The CDR3 has 21 residues. The V gene's germline CDR1 is LGHNA and CDR2 YNFKEQ. This chain's CDR3 is CASSQDRGTGRPEGTEETQYF. The CDR3 nucleotides are TGTGCCAGCAGCCAAGATAGGGGGACAGGGAGACCAGAGGGAACAGAGGAGACCCAGTACTTC.

This chain uses TRBV5-1 with TRBJ2-1; 11 nucleotides align to TRBD1. The CDR3 length is 15 residues. Germline CDR1 SGHRS, CDR2 YFSETQ. Losses at the gene ends were 4 bases for V and 7 bases for J; bases not matched to a gene: 7. For the CDR3, the DNA is TGCGCCAGCAGCCTGGACAGGGGGCTTAGTAATGAGCAGTTCTTC. Translating it yields CASSLDRGLSNEQFF.

The chain links TRBV11-2 to TRBJ2-3; D unresolved. The CDR3 totals 16 residues. Deletions cut 2 bases from V and 0 bases from J, with 12 bases between. Looked up from germline, CDR1 is SGHAT and CDR2 is FQNNGV. The CDR3 coding sequence is TGTGCCAGCAGCTTAAGTCGAGACACTAGCACAGATACGCAGTATTTT. Amino acids: CASSLSRDTSTDTQYF.

The CDR3: CAISGGAYYEQYF. The CDR3 DNA reads as TGTGCCATCAGTGGGGGGGCGTACTACGAGCAGTACTTC. V gene TRBV10-3 combines with J gene TRBJ2-7; either TRBD1 or TRBD2 may supply D (6 bases each). The CDR3 loop spans 13 amino acids. Germline V gene data show CDR1 as ENHRY and CDR2 as SYGVKD. The germline V and J ends were trimmed by 4 bases and 3 bases, with 10 bases remaining between them.

The genes are TRBV5-6 and TRBJ2-7; the D gene could be TRBD1 or TRBD2 (5 bases each). This CDR3 is 13 amino acids long. The germline V gene encodes CDR1 SGHDT and CDR2 YYEEEE. V lost 2 bases and J 5 bases, leaving 11 bases between the germline ends. As DNA, the CDR3 is TGTGCCAGCAGCTTCAGTAGGGGACACGAGCAGTACTTC. Protein product: CASSFSRGHEQYF.

This chain links TRBV5-1 with TRBJ2-1; D might be TRBD1 (5 bases). This CDR3 is 16 amino acids long. The germline CDR1 and CDR2 sequences are SGHRS and YFSETQ. Trimming removed 0 bases at V and 5 bases at J, with 15 bases between. The CDR3 region has the DNA TGCGCCAGCAGCTTGGGGACCGGGCAGGGCCACAATGAGCAGTTCTTC. Amino acids: CASSLGTGQGHNEQFF.

This chain connects TRBV7-9 to TRBJ2-7; the D gene is possibly TRBD2 (7 bases). V lost 5 bases, J lost 1 base, and 15 bases lay in between. CDR1 is SEHNR, CDR2 FQNEAQ, per germline (reference sequence). The CDR3 is 15 residues long. The CDR3 sequence is CASSPEGGLSYEQYF. As DNA, the CDR3 is TGTGCCAGCAGCCCGGAGGGGGGGCTTTCCTACGAGCAGTACTTC. Combining the CDR3 with reference TRBV7-9 and TRBJ2-7 gives the whole variable domain DTGVSQNPRHKITKRGQNVTFRCDPISEHNRLYWYRQTLGQGPEFLTYFQNEAQLEKSRLLSDRFSAERPKGSFSTLEIQRTEQGDSAMYLCASSPEGGLSYEQYFGPGTRLTVT.

The CDR3 loop is CAISEIGTRIGNGQYF. CDR3 bases: TGTGCCATCAGTGAGATCGGGACAAGGATCGGGAACGGGCAGTACTTC. The chain has TRBV10-3 and TRBJ2-7; possibly TRBD1 for D (6 bases). V was pared by 2 bases and J by 9 bases, with 23 bases between. Germline CDR1 is ENHRY and CDR2 is SYGVKD. The CDR3 covers 16 residues.

The V gene is TRBV19, the J gene TRBJ2-3; unclear D gene. The germline V and J ends were trimmed by 7 bases and 2 bases, with 10 bases remaining between them. The CDR3 spans 13 residues. The V gene's germline CDR1 is LNHDA and CDR2 SQIVND (reference sequence). DNA of the CDR3: TGTGCCAGTAACTTAGGGTCCACAGATACGCAGTATTTT. Amino acids: CASNLGSTDTQYF.

The V gene is TRBV7-6, the J gene TRBJ2-7; 9 nucleotides align to TRBD2. V lost 1 base, J lost 5 bases, and 6 bases stayed unmatched. The CDR3 extends over 15 amino acids. CDR1 is SGHVS and CDR2 is FNYEAQ in the germline V gene. CDR3 region: CASSLEASGNHEQYF. CDR3 bases: TGTGCCAGCAGCTTAGAGGCTAGCGGGAATCACGAGCAGTACTTC.

The rearrangement joins TRBV7-9 to TRBJ1-2; 7 bases map to TRBD1. The CDR3 sequence is 13 residues long. Unmatched junction bases numbered 12, after V lost 9 bases and J lost 8 bases. In germline, CDR1 is SEHNR, CDR2 FQNEAQ (reference sequence). CDR3 loop: CASLGGRVDGYTF. The CDR3 bases are TGTGCCAGTCTAGGGGGCCGCGTTGACGGCTACACCTTC.

The rearrangement joins TRBV5-1 to TRBJ1-2; TRBD1 matches at 7 bases. CDR3 size: 16 residues. The trim removed 4 bases at V and 2 bases at J, leaving 11 bases unmatched. From germline, CDR1 is SGHRS and CDR2 YFSETQ. The CDR3 region has the DNA TGCGCCAGCAGCCCGGGAGGGGGGACAGCGAACTATGGCTACACCTTC. It translates to CASSPGGGTANYGYTF.

The V call is TRBV4-3, the J call TRBJ1-2; 7 positions match TRBD1. J was trimmed by 4 bases and V by 0 bases; bases with no gene match: 5. The CDR3 length is 15 residues. Germline values: CDR1 LGHNA, CDR2 YSLEER. The CDR3 region is CASSQDPGQFYGYTF. CDR3 bases: TGCGCCAGCAGCCAAGACCCGGGACAGTTCTATGGCTACACCTTC.

About this clone itself: Within the sample, other DNA sequences also encode this same CDR3. The CDR3 DNA reads as TGCGCCAGCAGCCACCTAGCGGGGGAAGAGACCCAGTACTTC. It encodes CASSHLAGEETQYF. This chain links TRBV4-1 with TRBJ2-5, with TRBD2 identical over 10 bases. Germline CDR1 reads MGHRA; CDR2 reads YSYEKL. Trimming took 3 bases from V and 3 from J; bases not matched to a gene: 1. There are 14 residues in the CDR3.

The chain recombines TRBV4-1 with TRBJ2-3; D gene uncertain. Germline V gives CDR1 MGHRA, CDR2 YSYEKL. This CDR3 contains 17 residues. The V end lost 0 bases, the J end lost 0 bases, and 13 bases lay between the germline ends. The CDR3 region has the DNA TGCGCCAGCAGCCAAGATACAGCGAGTGCTAGCACAGATACGCAGTATTTT. It encodes CASSQDTASASTDTQYF.

The chain has TRBV7-2 and TRBJ1-6; D gene ambiguous. This CDR3 region has 15 residues. The germline CDR1 and CDR2 sequences are SGHTA and FQGNSA. V gave up 1 base and J gave up 10 bases, with 14 bases separating them. CDR3: CASSLEPGWFSPLHF. CDR3 DNA: TGTGCCAGCAGCTTAGAGCCGGGGTGGTTCTCACCCCTCCACTTT. Using reference TRBV7-2 and TRBJ1-6 for the parts outside the CDR3, the full variable domain is GAGVSQSPSNKVTEKGKDVELRCDPISGHTALYWYRQSLGQGLEFLIYFQGNSAPDKSGLPSDRFSAERTGGSVSTLTIQRTQQEDSAVYLCASSLEPGWFSPLHFGNGTRLTVT.